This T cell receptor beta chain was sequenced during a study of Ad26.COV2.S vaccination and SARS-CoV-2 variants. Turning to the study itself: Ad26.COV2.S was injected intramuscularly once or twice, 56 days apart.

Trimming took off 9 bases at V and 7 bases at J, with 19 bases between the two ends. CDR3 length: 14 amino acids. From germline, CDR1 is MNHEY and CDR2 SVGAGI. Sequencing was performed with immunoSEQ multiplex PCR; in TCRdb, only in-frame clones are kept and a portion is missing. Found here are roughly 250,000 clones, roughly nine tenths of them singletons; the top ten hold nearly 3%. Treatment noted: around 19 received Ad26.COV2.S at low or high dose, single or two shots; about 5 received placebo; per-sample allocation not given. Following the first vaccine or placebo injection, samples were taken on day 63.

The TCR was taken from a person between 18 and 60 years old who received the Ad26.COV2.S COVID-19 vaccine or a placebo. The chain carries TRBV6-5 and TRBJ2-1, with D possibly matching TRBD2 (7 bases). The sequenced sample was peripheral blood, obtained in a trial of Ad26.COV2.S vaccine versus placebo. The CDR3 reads CASFLRGTKNEQFF. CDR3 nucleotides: TGTGCCAGTTTCCTGCGGGGGACAAAAAATGAGCAGTTCTTC.